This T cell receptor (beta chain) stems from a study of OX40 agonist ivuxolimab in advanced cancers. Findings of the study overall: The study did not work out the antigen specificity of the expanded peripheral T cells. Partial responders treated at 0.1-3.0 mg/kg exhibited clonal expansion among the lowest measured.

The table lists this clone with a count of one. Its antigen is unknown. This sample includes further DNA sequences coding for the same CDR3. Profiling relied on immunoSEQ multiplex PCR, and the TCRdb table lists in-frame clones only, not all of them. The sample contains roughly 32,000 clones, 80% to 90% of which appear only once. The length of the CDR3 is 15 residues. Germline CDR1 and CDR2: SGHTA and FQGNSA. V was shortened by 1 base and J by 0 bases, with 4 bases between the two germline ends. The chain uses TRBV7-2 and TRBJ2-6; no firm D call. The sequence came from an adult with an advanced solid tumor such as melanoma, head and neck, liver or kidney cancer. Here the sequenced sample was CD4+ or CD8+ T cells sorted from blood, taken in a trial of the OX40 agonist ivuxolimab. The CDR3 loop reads CASSLGPSGANVLTF. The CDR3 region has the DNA TGTGCCAGCAGCTTAGGACCCTCTGGGGCCAACGTCCTGACTTTC. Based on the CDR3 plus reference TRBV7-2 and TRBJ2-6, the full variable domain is GAGVSQSPSNKVTEKGKDVELRCDPISGHTALYWYRQSLGQGLEFLIYFQGNSAPDKSGLPSDRFSAERTGGSVSTLTIQRTQQEDSAVYLCASSLGPSGANVLTFGAGSRLTVL.